These T cell receptor beta chains were read from a single sample in a study of T cell changes during pregnancy in multiple sclerosis. Profiling relied on immunoSEQ multiplex PCR, and the TCRdb table lists in-frame clones only, not all of them. The table lists 50,000 to 60,000 clones, over 80% of them singletons. The sample consisted of CD4+ T cells from peripheral blood mononuclear cells, taken after pregnancy. The source is a female donor in good health, enrolled as a control in a pregnancy study. CDR3s include the opening cysteine and the closing phenylalanine or tryptophan. D genes are given only for firm matches. Clone size, where shown, is once, few, many, or a class for clones that have expanded.

- TRBJ2-5 TRBV11-1 - TGTGCCAGCACCTCTGCCCCGACAGGCTCGAGAGAGACCCAGTACTTC CASTSAPTGSRETQYF
- TRBJ1-1 TRBV10-3 - TGTGCCATCAGTGGAGGAACTGAAGCTTTCTTT CAISGGTEAFF
- TRBJ1-1 TRBV6-6 - TGTGCCAGCAGTTCATTTAGCACTGAAGCTTTCTTT CASSSFSTEAFF
TRBD2 TRBJ2-5 TRBV15 - TGTGCCACCACCCGGGGGGGGACGGGAGGGGAGACCCAGTACTTC CATTRGGTGGETQYF
TRBD1 TRBJ1-4 TRBV6-5 - TGTGCCAGCAGGGCCTCCGGGACAGGGAATGAAAAACTGTTTTTT CASRASGTGNEKLFF
TRBD2 TRBJ2-5 TRBV7-2 once TGTGCCAGCAGCCTTAGCGGGGTGTGGGAGACCCAGTACTTC CASSLSGVWETQYF
- TRBJ1-2 TRBV19 - TGTGCCAGTAGTATACAGCACCGGGATGGCTACACCTTC CASSIQHRDGYTF
- TRBJ2-7 TRBV5-8 - TGTGCCAGCAGCGGGAGGTTGGAGCAGTACTTC CASSGRLEQYF
- TRBJ2-5 TRBV7-6 - TGTGCCAGCAGCTTAATGGGGGCGGCAGAGACCCAGTACTTC CASSLMGAAETQYF
- TRBJ2-1 TRBV7-9 - TGTGCCAGCAGCCAAGCAGGACCCAGGGCCTCCTACAATGAGCAGTTCTTC CASSQAGPRASYNEQFF
TRBD1 TRBJ1-2 TRBV30 - TGTGCCTGGAGGGCAACAGGGGAATACGGTGGCTACACCTTC CAWRATGEYGGYTF
- TRBJ2-6 TRBV21-1 - TGTGCCAGCAGCACCAGGACAGGGCCTCACTCTGGGGCCAACGTCCTGACTTTC CASSTRTGPHSGANVLTF
- TRBJ1-1 TRBV19 - TGTGCCAGTAGAAGAAGTTGGGCAGGGGTTCCCACTGAAGCTTTCTTT CASRRSWAGVPTEAFF
TRBD1 TRBJ2-4 TRBV9 - TGTGCCAGCAGCGGTGGGACAGGGTGGGATCTTAACAAAAACATTCAGTACTTC CASSGGTGWDLNKNIQYF
- TRBJ2-6 TRBV7-9 - TGTGCCAGCAGCTTATTTAGGGGGACAGGGGCCAACGTCCTGACTTTC CASSLFRGTGANVLTF
TRBD1 TRBJ2-7 TRBV28 - TGTGCCAGTAAGACAGGGTCAGCCTCTAGATTCTACGAGCAGTACTTC CASKTGSASRFYEQYF
- TRBJ1-2 TRBV4-1 - TGCGCCAGCAGCCAACGACAGATAAATAACTATGGCTACACCTTC CASSQRQINNYGYTF
- TRBJ1-1 TRBV6-6 once TGTGCCAGCAGTTTGGTGAGCACTGAAGCTTTCTTT CASSLVSTEAFF
TRBD2 TRBJ2-3 TRBV5-4 - TGTGCCAGCAGCCAAGCGGGGGGGTTTTTTACAGATACGCAGTATTTT CASSQAGGFFTDTQYF
TRBD1 TRBJ2-3 TRBV19 - TGTGCCAGTAGCCAGTATAGGACGACAGGGGCGAGAGATACGCAGTATTTT CASSQYRTTGARDTQYF
- TRBJ1-1 TRBV6-4 few TGTGCCAGCATTGGCCACACTGAAGCTTTCTTT CASIGHTEAFF
TRBD2 TRBJ2-3 TRBV4-3 - TGCGCCAGCAGCCAAGCTTACAGCGGGGGAGATACGCAGTATTTT CASSQAYSGGDTQYF
- TRBJ2-3 TRBV13 - TGTGCCAGCAGCGGAGCCAGGGGCCTGGGGCGCACAGATACGCAGTATTTT CASSGARGLGRTDTQYF
TRBD1 TRBJ2-2 TRBV2 - TGTGCCAGCAGCTCCGGGACAGCGAACACCGGGGAGCTGTTTTTT CASSSGTANTGELFF
TRBD1 TRBJ2-1 TRBV5-1 - TGCGCCAGCAGCCCCGGCCATACAGGGGTAGGGGGCGATGAGCAGTTCTTC CASSPGHTGVGGDEQFF
- TRBJ2-7 TRBV20-1 once TGCAGTGTTCTCCAGGTTTACGAGCAGTACTTC CSVLQVYEQYF
- TRBJ1-2 TRBV7-8 once TGTGCCAGCAGCTTGGACAATAACTATGGCTACACCTTC CASSLDNNYGYTF
- TRBJ2-2 TRBV6-1 once TGTGCCAGCAGTGAACGAGGGATTAAGGACGGGGAGCTGTTTTTT CASSERGIKDGELFF
- TRBJ2-5 TRBV2 once TGTGCCAGCACCCCGACAGTTCAAGAGACCCAGTACTTC CASTPTVQETQYF
TRBD1 TRBJ1-1 TRBV7-3 - TGTGCCAGCAGCCGCCGGGACAGGGGAGAAGCTTTCTTT CASSRRDRGEAFF
TRBD1 TRBJ2-7 TRBV10-3 - TGTGCCATCAGTGAGCCAGGGACAGGGTCCGCCTACGAGCAGTACTTC CAISEPGTGSAYEQYF
TRBD2 TRBJ2-1 TRBV9 - TGTGCCAGCAGCCCTACTAGCGGGGGGCGGACGAAGCAGTTCTTC CASSPTSGGRTKQFF
- TRBJ1-2 TRBV5-6 - TGTGCCAGCAGCGTTTACGGGGGGACCTCTAACTATGGCTACACCTTC CASSVYGGTSNYGYTF
TRBD2 TRBJ2-1 TRBV13 - TGTGCCAGCAGATCCGGGACTAGGAGTGGCGAGCAGTTCTTC CASRSGTRSGEQFF
- TRBJ2-5 TRBV13 - TGTGCCAGCAGCTTAGCGGCCGGGTTAGAGACCCAGTACTTC CASSLAAGLETQYF
TRBD1 TRBJ2-2 TRBV7-7 - TGTGCTAGCAGCGCGGACAGGTCCCCGGGAACCGGGGAGCTGTTTTTT CASSADRSPGTGELFF
- TRBJ1-4 TRBV6-5 - TGTGCCAGCAATCGACGGGGGTCGGGAAAACTGTTTTTT CASNRRGSGKLFF
TRBD2 TRBJ2-1 TRBV7-2 - TGTGCCAGCAGCACTCCGGGGAGGGGTTACAATGAGCAGTTCTTC CASSTPGRGYNEQFF
- TRBJ1-5 TRBV30 - TGTGCCTGGGCCGCTGGAGGATCTAGCAATCAGCCCCAGCATTTT CAWAAGGSSNQPQHF